This TCR beta chain comes out of a study of blood T cell repertoires in COVID-19. Overall study context: Both acute and convalescent COVID-19 samples were obtained from the United States, Italy and Spain. In each case, the material was cDNA or gDNA derived from T cells, B-cell-depleted T cells, or PBMCs.

Self-reported history from a screening survey and questionnaire set each donor's cohort. Original handling: Using reference gene primer amplification, nucleated cell counts were estimated. The assay was immunoSEQ multiplex PCR, and TCRdb's table has in-frame clones only and misses some. D and trimming were read from the DNA, whereas the V and J calls and clone size are those reported in that table. Found here are hundreds of thousands of clones, roughly 87% of them singletons; the top ten hold approximately 2.1%. With V trimmed by 3 bases and J by 7 bases, 10 bases remained unmatched. Germline assignment: CDR1 LNHDA and CDR2 SQIVND (reference sequence). The CDR3 covers 15 residues.

V gene TRBV19 combines with J gene TRBJ1-2, with TRBD1 identical over 8 bases. This receptor was obtained from a woman in her thirties or forties with acute COVID-19. The sample taken for sequencing was PBMCs or T cells enriched from blood (not recorded which). The CDR3 loop reads CASSMSRTGSGGYTF. In DNA, the CDR3 is TGTGCCAGTAGTATGAGCCGGACAGGGTCGGGTGGCTACACCTTC.